Shown below are 32 T cell receptor beta chains from a single sample sequenced in a study of CD8 T cell repertoires and HIV-1 epitope variants. Antigens of these TCRs are unknown. Method: immunoSEQ multiplex PCR; TCRdb's copy keeps in-frame clones and lacks some. The repertoire holds a few thousand clones, with 55% to 75% as singletons. Material for sequencing was cultured CD8+ T cells derived from PBMCs. The origin of the receptors is a male donor with HIV.

The chain carries TRBV6-1 and TRBJ1-1, with 9 nucleotides matching TRBD1. Germline CDR1 is MNHNS and CDR2 is SASEGT. The CDR3 loop spans 14 amino acids. Unmatched junction bases numbered 8, after V lost 7 bases and J lost 5 bases. The CDR3 nucleotides are TGTGCCAGCATCAGGGGACAGGGACCTACTGAAGCTTTCTTT. Translation gives CASIRGQGPTEAFF.

This chain uses TRBV18 with TRBJ1-4; D is possibly TRBD1 (6 bases). V dropped 3 bases and J dropped 1 base, with 15 bases sitting between them. CDR1 is KGHSH and CDR2 is LQKENI in the germline V gene. CDR3 length equals 17 residues. The CDR3 DNA reads as TGTGCCAGCTCACCTTTAGGGGGAATTGGAACTAATGAAAAACTGTTTTTT. This encodes CASSPLGGIGTNEKLFF.

A few counts support this clone. The gene calls are TRBV19 and TRBJ2-7; 8 bases are a match to TRBD2. The germline gives CDR1 LNHDA, CDR2 SQIVND (reference sequence). The CDR3 length is 14 residues. The V segment lost 5 bases and the J segment 4 bases; nucleotides outside the gene matches: 7. In DNA, the CDR3 is TGTGCCAGTAGTTTTGCGAGCGGGAGTTACGAGCAGTACTTC. This translates into CASSFASGSYEQYF.

This chain's CDR3 is CASSIAPSGRFNEQFF. The DNA of the CDR3 is TGTGCCAGTAGTATAGCCCCCAGCGGGAGGTTTAATGAGCAGTTCTTC. This rearrangement joins TRBV19 to TRBJ2-1; 9 bases fit TRBD2. CDR1 is LNHDA, CDR2 SQIVND, per germline (reference sequence). J lost 7 bases, V lost 1 base, and 8 bases had no gene match. The CDR3 has 16 residues.

The genes are TRBV9 and TRBJ2-7; no reliable D call. Trimming cost V 0 bases and J 4 bases, with 14 bases left between them. The CDR3 loop spans 15 amino acids. CDR1 SGDLS and CDR2 YYNGEE come from the germline V gene. CDR3 region: CASSVGRDSRYEQYF. CDR3 nucleotides: TGTGCCAGCAGCGTAGGTAGGGATAGCAGGTACGAGCAGTACTTC.

The genes are TRBV11-2 and TRBJ2-1, with 10 bases matching TRBD1. Germline trimming cut 3 bases from V and 8 bases from J; bases unmatched to any gene: 7. The CDR3 is 15 residues long. CDR1 and CDR2 from the germline V gene are SGHAT and FQNNGV. CDR3 DNA sequence: TGTGCCAGCAGCTTTCGCGACAGGGGGCTGGATGAGCAGTTCTTC. This codes for CASSFRDRGLDEQFF.

This clone has only a few counts. V usage is TRBV7-9 and J usage is TRBJ2-7, with D maybe TRBD1 (5 bases). V lost 10 bases, J lost 5 bases, and 15 bases lay in between. The CDR3 loop spans 12 amino acids. The germline V gene has CDR1 SEHNR and CDR2 FQNEAQ (reference sequence). The CDR3: CATEDTGNEQYF. DNA for the CDR3: TGTGCCACCGAGGACACGGGCAACGAGCAGTACTTC.

A word on this clone: Germline and junction disagree at one end, which may indicate a read error. The rearrangement uses TRBV7-7 and TRBJ2-1, with 7 positions matching TRBD1. The CDR3 runs 15 residues. Germline lookup yields CDR1 SSHAT and CDR2 FNYEAQ (reference sequence). The CDR3 sequence: CASSPGQLSYNEQFF. Here the CDR3 DNA reads TGTGCTAGCAGCCCGGGACAGCTCTCCTACAATGAGCAGTTCTTC. Full variable domain (remainder filled in from reference TRBV7-7 and TRBJ2-1): GAGVSQSPRYKVTKRGQDVTLRCDPISSHATLYWYQQALGQGPEFLTYFNYEAQPDKSGLPSDRFSAERPEGSISTLTIQRTEQRDSAMYRCASSPGQLSYNEQFFGPGTRLTVL.

This clone was seen more than once but under ten times. The CDR3 loop reads CAGRVQDSLTPLHF. DNA for the CDR3: TGTGCCGGACGGGTCCAGGACAGCCTTACACCCCTCCACTTT. The chain has TRBV30 and TRBJ1-6; D is possibly TRBD1 (6 bases). The CDR3 consists of 14 residues. The V and J ends lost 8 bases and 11 bases respectively, with 22 bases between them. Germline assignment: CDR1 GTSNPN and CDR2 SVGIG (reference sequence).

This clone is labeled large. The J gene is TRBJ1-5, the V gene TRBV19; TRBD1 agrees at 7 bases. Germline CDR1 and CDR2: LNHDA and SQIVND (reference sequence). The CDR3 length is 15 residues. With 7 bases clipped from V and 1 base from J, the junction kept 7 bases outside the gene matches. This CDR3 reads CASTPDRLSNQPQHF. In DNA, the CDR3 is TGTGCCAGTACCCCGGACAGGTTAAGCAATCAGCCCCAGCATTTT.

This clone was recorded a few times. The chain is built from TRBV4-2 and TRBJ2-5; D is undetermined. This CDR3 spans 13 amino acids. The ends were cut back, 2 bases at V and 5 bases at J, with 9 bases in the middle. Per germline, CDR1 LGHNA and CDR2 YNFKEQ. CDR3 in amino acids: CASSQTAGETQYF. In DNA, the CDR3 is TGTGCCAGCAGCCAAACCGCCGGGGAGACCCAGTACTTC.

This clone was counted a few times. V and J are TRBV5-5 and TRBJ1-4; TRBD1 matches at 8 bases. The J segment lost 3 bases and the V segment lost 4 bases, leaving 5 bases of the junction unmatched. Germline CDR1 SGHKS, CDR2 YYEKEE (reference sequence). CDR3 size: 15 residues. The CDR3 nucleotides are TGTGCCAGCAGCCCGGACAGGGTACCTAATGAAAAACTGTTTTTT. Translation: CASSPDRVPNEKLFF.

The chain employs TRBV5-4 and TRBJ1-2; possibly TRBD1 for D (5 bases). CDR3 size: 14 residues. Trimming cost V 2 bases and J 2 bases, with 10 bases left between them. CDR1 is SGHNT, CDR2 YYREEE, per germline (reference sequence). The CDR3 coding sequence is TGTGCCAGCAGCTTCCCGACAGTGAACTATGGCTACACCTTC. This sequence encodes CASSFPTVNYGYTF.

This clone was seen only once. This chain links TRBV6-6 with TRBJ2-5, with D tentatively TRBD2 (5 bases). V lost 2 bases to trimming and J lost 5 bases, with 12 bases between them. The CDR3 runs 14 residues. From germline, CDR1 is MNHNY and CDR2 SVGAGI (reference sequence). The CDR3 DNA sequence: TGTGCCAGCAGTTACGAGGGTCGGGGTGAGACCCAGTACTTC. It translates to CASSYEGRGETQYF.

V is TRBV2 and J is TRBJ2-5; no reliable D call. The V gene's germline CDR1 is SNHLY and CDR2 FYNNEI. Deletions cut 1 base from V and 2 bases from J, with 14 bases between. The CDR3 is 16 residues long. For the CDR3, the DNA is TGTGCCAGCAGTGAAGGCTATGCAGTTCCGCAAGAGACCCAGTACTTC. Its translation is CASSEGYAVPQETQYF.

V is TRBV11-2 and J is TRBJ2-3; D is unclear. The V and J ends lost 5 bases and 4 bases respectively, with 7 bases between them. The germline CDR1 and CDR2 sequences are SGHAT and FQNNGV. CDR3 length equals 12 residues. CDR3 region: CASSLTADTQYF. CDR3 nucleotide sequence: TGTGCCAGCAGCCTAACAGCAGATACGCAGTATTTT.

The J gene is TRBJ1-1, the V gene TRBV7-9, with 9 bases fitting TRBD1. Germline lookup yields CDR1 SEHNR and CDR2 FQNEAQ (reference sequence). Trimming cost V 6 bases and J 5 bases; bases outside gene matches: 10. CDR3 length: 15 amino acids. CDR3 amino acids: CASSQPGQGHTEAFF. In DNA, the CDR3 is TGTGCCAGCAGTCAACCGGGACAGGGCCATACTGAAGCTTTCTTT.

The chain joins TRBV4-3 to TRBJ2-7; 8 nucleotides line up with TRBD1. This CDR3 is built from 13 residues. The germline V gene encodes CDR1 LGHNA and CDR2 YSLEER. J gave up 6 bases and V 4 bases, and 5 bases lay outside the gene matches. DNA of the CDR3: TGCGCCAGCAGCCCGCGGACAGGGTTCGAGCAGTACTTC. Its protein product is CASSPRTGFEQYF.

The chain recombines TRBV5-1 with TRBJ2-7; D possibly corresponds to TRBD1 (5 bases). V lost 4 bases and J 0 bases, leaving 20 bases between the germline ends. CDR1 is SGHRS, CDR2 YFSETQ, per germline. The CDR3 spans 17 residues. CDR3 sequence: CASSATPQVYDSYEQYF. The CDR3 bases are TGCGCCAGCAGCGCCACTCCACAGGTATATGACTCCTACGAGCAGTACTTC.

The V gene is TRBV30, the J gene TRBJ1-5; tentative D call: TRBD1 (6 bases). V was trimmed by 5 bases and J by 1 base, leaving 12 bases between them. From germline, CDR1 is GTSNPN and CDR2 SVGIG (reference sequence). The CDR3 is made up of 14 amino acids. The CDR3 spells CAWGTQSSNQPQHF. The CDR3 bases are TGTGCCTGGGGGACACAATCCAGCAATCAGCCCCAGCATTTT.

The chain recombines TRBV4-2 with TRBJ2-5, with TRBD2 matching over 8 bases. With 1 base clipped from V and 3 bases from J, the junction kept 4 bases outside the gene matches. The CDR3 contains 15 residues. In germline, CDR1 is LGHNA, CDR2 YNFKEQ. DNA of the CDR3: TGTGCCAGCAGCCAAGGCGGAGCGGGGGAAGAGACCCAGTACTTC. Translating gives CASSQGGAGEETQYF.

The CDR3 DNA reads TGTGCCAGCAGCCAAGCGGGCAATGAGCAGTTCTTC. It encodes CASSQAGNEQFF. The rearrangement joins TRBV27 to TRBJ2-1, with D possibly matching TRBD2 (6 bases). The V end lost 6 bases, the J end lost 6 bases, and 9 bases lay between the germline ends. CDR1 MNHEY and CDR2 SMNVEV come from the germline V gene (reference sequence). CDR3 length: 12 amino acids.

The chain couples TRBV7-9 to TRBJ1-3; D is unclear. Trimming removed 3 bases at V and 4 bases at J, with 13 bases between. The germline V gene encodes CDR1 SEHNR and CDR2 FQNEAQ (reference sequence). CDR3 size: 15 residues. In DNA form, the CDR3 reads TGTGCCAGCAGCTTTAGTACAGCCTCGGGAAACACCATATATTTT. This gives the protein CASSFSTASGNTIYF.

CDR3 nucleotides: TGTGCCAGCTCAAGTCCGGTACAGGGGGCAGCGAACACCGGGGAGCTGTTTTTT. Protein sequence: CASSSPVQGAANTGELFF. J is TRBJ2-2 and V is TRBV7-3, with TRBD1 identical over 9 bases. V lost 8 bases, J lost 0 bases, and 13 bases stayed unmatched. CDR1 and CDR2 from the germline V gene are SGHTA and FQGTGA. This CDR3 has 18 amino acids.

About this clone itself: The sample has other DNA sequences that encode this CDR3 too. The chain combines TRBV30 with TRBJ1-6; possibly TRBD1 for D (5 bases). The CDR3 is 14 amino acids. Trimming pared 2 bases from V and 9 bases from J, leaving 14 bases between. The germline V gene encodes CDR1 GTSNPN and CDR2 SVGIG (reference sequence). The CDR3 nucleotides read TGTGCCTGGAGTCTGGACACACGGCTTTCACCCCTCCACTTT. This codes for CAWSLDTRLSPLHF.

This clone has a handful of counts. This chain connects TRBV9 to TRBJ1-4; 9 bases line up with TRBD1. Unmatched junction bases numbered 5, after V lost 3 bases and J lost 5 bases. This CDR3 region has 15 residues. Germline CDR1 and CDR2: SGDLS and YYNGEE. The DNA for the CDR3 is TGTGCCAGCAGCGCGACCGGGACAGGGAATGAAAAACTGTTTTTT. This codes for CASSATGTGNEKLFF.

The chain recombines TRBV10-3 with TRBJ1-3; D not resolved. Germline V lookup: CDR1 ENHRY, CDR2 SYGVKD. This CDR3 is built from 16 residues. Trimming removed 6 bases from V and 8 bases from J, with 23 bases in between. The CDR3 protein is CAISALATELVDTIYF. In DNA form, the CDR3 reads TGTGCCATCAGCGCCCTAGCTACAGAGTTGGTAGACACCATATATTTT.

The chain links TRBV5-6 to TRBJ2-1; 8 bases are shared with TRBD1. The CDR3 contains 11 residues. The V segment lost 9 bases and the J segment 10 bases; nucleotides outside the gene matches: 6. Germline CDR1 reads SGHDT; CDR2 reads YYEEEE. CDR3 DNA: TGTGCCACCTCAGGGGGCTTGGAGCAGTTCTTC. Protein sequence: CATSGGLEQFF.

This clone was recorded once. V is TRBV5-1 and J is TRBJ2-5; perhaps D is TRBD1 or TRBD2 (5 bases each). TRBJ2-7 explains the end of the DNA better; the J call may be wrong. Per the germline V gene, CDR1 is SGHRS and CDR2 is YFSETQ. The CDR3 contains 14 residues. CDR3: CASSLAGTLNEQYF. In nucleotides, the CDR3 is TGCGCCAGCAGCTTGGCCGGGACCCTTAACGAGCAGTACTTC.

The V call is TRBV7-3, the J call TRBJ2-3; 10 nucleotides match TRBD2. The V and J ends lost 5 bases and 5 bases, in that order; junction bases with no gene match: 10. In germline, CDR1 is SGHTA, CDR2 FQGTGA. The CDR3 consists of 16 residues. The CDR3 DNA reads as TGTGCCAGCAGCCCGACCTTAGCGGGGGGCGGAGATACGCAGTATTTT. It translates to CASSPTLAGGGDTQYF.

Remarks on this clone: Other DNA sequences in the sample encode the same CDR3. The rearrangement joins TRBV6-5 to TRBJ2-2; D may be TRBD2 (5 bases). Looked up from germline, CDR1 is MNHEY and CDR2 is SVGAGI. V lost 6 bases and J lost 2, with 13 bases in between. This CDR3 comprises 15 residues. The CDR3 sequence is CASSRTSGNTGELFF. The CDR3 DNA reads TGTGCCAGCAGCCGGACCAGCGGAAACACCGGGGAGCTGTTTTTT.

As regards this clone: Its ends do not fully match the called genes, so a read error is possible. The genes are TRBV5-6 and TRBJ2-1; D call uncertain. The CDR3 runs 12 residues. Germline CDR1 is SGHDT and CDR2 is YYEEEE. CDR3 nucleotides: TGTGCCAGCAGCTTGGACTACAGTGAGCAGTTCTTC. Its protein product is CASSLDYSEQFF. The variable domain in full, with the rest retrieved from reference TRBV5-6 and TRBJ2-1, is DAGVTQSPTHLIKTRGQQVTLRCSPKSGHDTVSWYQQALGQGPQFIFQYYEEEERQRGNFPDRFSGHQFPNYSSELNVNALLLGDSALYLCASSLDYSEQFFGPGTRLTVL.